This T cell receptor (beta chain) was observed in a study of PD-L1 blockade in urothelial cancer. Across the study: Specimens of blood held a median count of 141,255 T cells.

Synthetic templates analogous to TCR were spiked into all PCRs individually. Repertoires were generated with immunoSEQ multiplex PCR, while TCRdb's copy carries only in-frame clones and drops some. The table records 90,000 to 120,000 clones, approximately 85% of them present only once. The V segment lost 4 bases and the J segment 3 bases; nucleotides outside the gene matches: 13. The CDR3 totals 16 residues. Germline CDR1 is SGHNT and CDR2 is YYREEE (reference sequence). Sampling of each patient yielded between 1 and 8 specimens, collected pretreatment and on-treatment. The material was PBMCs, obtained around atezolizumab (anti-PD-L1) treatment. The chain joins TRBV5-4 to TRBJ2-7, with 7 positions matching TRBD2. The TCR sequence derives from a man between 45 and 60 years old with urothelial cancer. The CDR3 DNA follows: TGTGCCAGCAGCCCTGGAGGCGGGAGTGGGAGCTACGAGCAGTACTTC. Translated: CASSPGGGSGSYEQYF.